Described below is a single TCR beta chain sequence and its context. What it recognizes is unknown. CDR1 MNHEY and CDR2 SMNVEV come from the germline V gene (reference sequence). Trimming shortened V by 6 bases and J by 2 bases, and 11 bases separated the two germline ends. The CDR3 runs 15 residues. This sample was taken from a study of tumor-infiltrating lymphocytes in localized non-small cell lung cancer. Assay: immunoSEQ multiplex PCR; the TCRdb copy retains only in-frame clones and omits some. The sample records approximately 10,000 clones, 45% to 70% being singletons. Overall study results and limits: Technical variation could not be separated from intratumor heterogeneity here.

Sequencing was carried out using uninvolved lung tissue not adjacent to the tumor. This clonotype was obtained from a human donor with non-small cell lung cancer. The V call is TRBV27, the J call TRBJ1-6; D is perhaps TRBD1 (6 bases). CDR3 coding DNA: TGTGCCAGCAGACAGGGAGGGACCTATAATTCACCCCTCCACTTT. As protein: CASRQGGTYNSPLHF.